This T cell receptor beta chain appears in the sequencing data of a study of beta chain features in type 1 diabetes. Study-level results: Whether HLA type affects TCRB rearrangement stayed undetermined in the present work. Shorter TCRB CDR3s, moderately but significantly so, were found in Type 1 diabetes patients in all four CD4+ subsets.

Germline V lookup: CDR1 SGHDT, CDR2 YYEEEE. The ends were cut back, 4 bases at V and 8 bases at J, with 13 bases in the middle. The CDR3 loop spans 13 amino acids. Comment on this clone: The antigen remains undetermined.

cDNA synthesis used the whole RNA isolate, giving expressed TCRB sequences. Measured with immunoSEQ multiplex PCR; TCRdb has only the in-frame clones, and not every one. The sample has a few hundred thousand clones; less than 15% are singletons. The chain joins TRBV5-6 to TRBJ2-1, with D unresolved. Sequenced input: naive CD4+ T cells from blood. This TCR came from a woman between 18 and 29 years old in good health. The CDR3 nucleotides are TGTGCCAGCAGCGGGTCTAGAGCCCATGAGCAGTTCTTC. It translates to CASSGSRAHEQFF. Filled out from reference TRBV5-6 and TRBJ2-1, the complete variable domain reads DAGVTQSPTHLIKTRGQQVTLRCSPKSGHDTVSWYQQALGQGPQFIFQYYEEEERQRGNFPDRFSGHQFPNYSSELNVNALLLGDSALYLCASSGSRAHEQFFGPGTRLTVL.